This is a list of T cell receptor beta chains from one sample in a study of neurological immune-mediated disorders. MiXCR, applied by TCRdb to the 5' RACE reads, yields one record per CDR3 protein. Among about 82,000 distinct CDR3 sequences, around 2.6% were seen once, and the ten largest hold 0.9% to 1.4%. The sample consisted of PBMCs. The receptors were sampled from a woman in her 30s with multiple sclerosis. The CDR3 runs from the conserved cysteine through the conserved F or W.

length,V,CDR3
17,TRBV5-1,CASSLGEIAGGYNEQFF
14,TRBV5-1,CASSLVAMGAEQYF
13,TRBV2,CAIISHSIGELFF
16,TRBV12-3/TRBV12-4,CASSDSGTSDPYEQYF
15,TRBV20-1,CSARDFGSTGNIQYF
11,TRBV5-5,CASSFKETQYF
17,TRBV7-9,CASSPSSGEVRADTQYF
14,TRBV27,CASSFGVTTHEQYF
12,TRBV29-1,CSGGDRDNEQFF
14,TRBV7-2,CASSFGLRSYEQYF
12,TRBV20-1,CSASSYNEKLFF
18,TRBV7-2,CASSLSSSGSGLTDTQYF
17,TRBV24-1,CATSDLSSGGGWDEQFF
16,TRBV10-3,CAIRAEGATDTGELFF
16,TRBV6-2/TRBV6-3,CASSYRGRYSNQPQHF
14,TRBV6-1,CASSEIEARGEAFF
16,TRBV28,CASSPERDRARYEQYF
12,TRBV6-2/TRBV6-3,CASAKRGDEQFF
14,TRBV27,CASSFRVGPYGYTF
14,TRBV5-1,CASSFGTGHQPQHF
15,TRBV3-1,CASSQESRSSYEQYF
15,TRBV20-1,CSARDPTSGGYEQYF
14,TRBV18,CASSPDWGEEEQYF
14,TRBV5-4,CASSLARGATEAFF
13,TRBV5-1,CASSSSAQETQYF
12,TRBV7-2,CASSSQEGTQYF
11,TRBV29-1,CSVVKNTEAFF
15,TRBV7-2,CASSYRPGLSYEQYF
14,TRBV3-1,CASSQGISAGELFF
15,TRBV20-1,CSVTSASLTQETQYF
16,TRBV4-3,CASSQGTVAGVYEQYF
14,TRBV27,CASRLAGGPYEQYF
15,TRBV20-1,CSAIGTARGTDTQYF
12,TRBV12-3/TRBV12-4,CASSLLGGEQYF
13,TRBV12-3/TRBV12-4,CASHGGEKDEQYF
14,TRBV5-6,CAKIIAGSFYEQYF
13,TRBV9,CASSPGLAGEQYF
14,TRBV5-4,CASSPPGGYTEAFF
15,TRBV5-1,CASSLGTGGTYGYTF
15,TRBV6-1,CASSEDRVAGDGYTF
16,TRBV9,CASSVFGGSMNTEAFF
14,TRBV5-1,CASSLGGQNQPQHF
13,TRBV5-1,CASSPGQRETQYF